This TCR beta chain is from a study of blood T cell repertoires in COVID-19. Across the study: Italy, Spain and the United States were the sources of the convalescent and acute COVID-19 samples.

Here immunoSEQ multiplex PCR was the method, and the copy in TCRdb shows in-frame clones only, minus some. The sample yields fewer than 350,000 clones, approximately 91% seen once. CDR3 size: 15 residues. V usage is TRBV21-1 and J usage is TRBJ1-2. TRBV21-1 is described as a pseudogene. The sample was PBMCs or T cells enriched from blood (not recorded which). The sequence came from a man in his fifties or sixties who had recovered from COVID-19. The CDR3 coding sequence is TGTGCCAGCAGCCCCGGGCGGGGAGGGGACTATGGCTACACCTTC. Translating it yields CASSPGRGGDYGYTF.